The clone carrying this TCR beta chain was seen many times. Its antigen is not identified. The sample is drawn from a study of molecular identifiers for immune sequencing clone quantification. CDR3 length: 18 amino acids. CD8+CD4-CCR7+CD45RA+ sorting gave the naive CD8 T cells. It was with previously described methods and listed TCR primers that bulk TCR libraries were made. TCRdb reanalysed the PCR reads using MiXCR and keeps one entry per CDR3 protein. The repertoire holds about 9,800 distinct CDR3 sequences, with 15% to 20% as singletons. Study findings and constraints: Highly expanded clone sizes could be underestimated by identical TCR molecules that share a barcode.

The receptor was derived from a human donor in good health. Some libraries in this study had Jurkat cell RNA spiked in. The sequenced sample consisted of naive CD8+ T cells from blood, with Jurkat cell RNA spiked in. Subset described: FACS-sorted CD8+CD4-CCR7+CD45RA+ naive T cells. This sequence joins TRBV3-2 and TRBJ2-3; the DNA was not used to check the table's D call, TRBD2. TRBV3-2 is recorded as a pseudogene. As DNA, the CDR3 is TGTGCCAGCAGCGGACGGACTAGCGGGGGGACTAGCACAGATACGCAGTATTTT. Translated, it gives CASSGRTSGGTSTDTQYF.